This TCR beta chain was found in a study of blood T cell repertoires in COVID-19. Study details: The origin of the acute and convalescent COVID-19 samples was the United States, Italy and Spain. PBMCs, B-cell-depleted T cells, or T cells provided the cDNA or gDNA that made up the material.

Produced via immunoSEQ multiplex PCR; TCRdb's table is partial and in-frame only. The repertoire holds fewer than 200,000 clones, 70% to 90% seen once, with around 21% in the top ten. Germline V gene sequence: CDR1 MNHEY, CDR2 SVGAGI. V shed 6 bases and J shed 2 bases, with 13 bases lying between them. The CDR3 length is 14 residues. The clonotype was recovered from a man between 65 and 85 years old with active or convalescent COVID-19. What was sequenced was peripheral blood. The chain is built from TRBV6-5 and TRBJ1-2; D not resolved. CDR3 protein: CASRPGVANYGYTF. CDR3 nucleotides: TGTGCCAGCAGGCCCGGGGTCGCCAACTATGGCTACACCTTC.